The present T cell receptor (beta chain) was sequenced within a study of shared clonotypes between healthy human individuals. Study-level points and caveats: Sequencing depth was a factor that was expected to affect clonotype sharing among donors.

On this clone itself: Its matching antigen is unknown.

The authors split each subset's genomic DNA evenly across several immunoSEQ plates. Unsorted PBMC replicate PCRs drew on about 290 ng DNA, representing approximately 30,000 T cell genomes. Clones were sequenced by immunoSEQ multiplex PCR, and TCRdb holds only the in-frame ones, with some missing. The table records approximately 500,000 clones, 75% to 80% of them present only once. Germline CDR1 SGHRS, CDR2 YFSETQ. This CDR3 has 16 residues. V lost 1 base and J 8 bases, leaving 19 bases between the germline ends. The sequenced material came from PBMCs. This TCR derives from a woman between 35 and 50 years old in good health. Some clones in this sample may be carry-over from other donors' samples. The chain carries TRBV5-1 and TRBJ2-1, with D possibly TRBD1 on 6 matching bases. The CDR3: CASSLKIGAGAYEQFF. Here the CDR3 DNA reads TGCGCCAGCAGCTTGAAAATAGGTGCAGGGGCCTATGAGCAGTTCTTC.